This T cell receptor beta chain was profiled in a study of blood T cell repertoires in COVID-19. About the research overall: T cells, B-cell-depleted T cells, or PBMCs supplied cDNA or gDNA.

Libraries were prepared by immunoSEQ multiplex PCR; TCRdb keeps only in-frame clonotypes and omits some of them. This sample has about 130,000 clones, with roughly 90% found just once. The CDR3 has 12 residues. V lost 3 bases and J 7 bases, leaving 9 bases between the germline ends. Germline V gene sequence: CDR1 GTSNPN, CDR2 SVGIG (reference sequence). The V gene is TRBV30, the J gene TRBJ2-2; weak D call: TRBD1 (6 bases). The clonotype comes from a man aged 60 to 69 with COVID-19, enrolled during active disease. Specimen: peripheral blood. The CDR3 DNA reads TGTGCCTGGAGCAGGGGCGGCGGGGAGCTGTTTTTT. Its translation: CAWSRGGGELFF. The entire variable domain, with the rest obtained from reference TRBV30 and TRBJ2-2, is as follows: SQTIHQWPATLVQPVGSPLSLECTVEGTSNPNLYWYRQAAGRGLQLLFYSVGIGQISSEVPQNLSASRPQDRQFILSSKKLLLSDSGFYLCAWSRGGGELFFGEGSRLTVL.